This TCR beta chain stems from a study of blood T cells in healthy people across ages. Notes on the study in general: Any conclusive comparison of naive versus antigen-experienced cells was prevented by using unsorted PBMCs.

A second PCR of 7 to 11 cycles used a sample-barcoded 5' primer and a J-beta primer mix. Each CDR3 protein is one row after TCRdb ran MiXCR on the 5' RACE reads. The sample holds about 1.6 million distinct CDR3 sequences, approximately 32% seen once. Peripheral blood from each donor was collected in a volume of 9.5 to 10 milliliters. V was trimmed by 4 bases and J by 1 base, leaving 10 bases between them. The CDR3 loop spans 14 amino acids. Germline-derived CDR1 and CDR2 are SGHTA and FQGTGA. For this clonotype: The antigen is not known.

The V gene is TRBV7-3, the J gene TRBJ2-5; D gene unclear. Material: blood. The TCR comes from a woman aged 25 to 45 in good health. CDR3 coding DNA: TGTGCCAGCAGCTCCCTGGACGGCCAAGAGACCCAGTACTTC. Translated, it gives CASSSLDGQETQYF.